This T cell receptor beta chain comes out of a study of blood T cell repertoires in COVID-19. Study summary: Both acute and convalescent COVID-19 samples were obtained from the United States, Italy and Spain.

Authors' data handling: Amplification from reference gene primers served as the basis for estimated nucleated cell counts. Here immunoSEQ multiplex PCR was the method, and the copy in TCRdb shows in-frame clones only, minus some. The D gene and trimming were derived from the DNA, and the V and J assignments and clone size from that table. The sample holds about 140,000 clones, 85% seen once. This CDR3 contains 14 residues. Per germline, CDR1 SGHNT and CDR2 YENEEA. The V segment lost 7 bases and the J segment 1 base; nucleotides outside the gene matches: 6. The V gene is TRBV11-3, the J gene TRBJ1-1; TRBD1 agrees at 7 bases. This TCR was sampled from a man in his fifties or sixties with acute or convalescent COVID-19. The specimen was peripheral blood. This CDR3 is CASTTRTGNTEAFF. The CDR3 nucleotides are TGTGCCAGCACCACCCGGACAGGGAACACTGAAGCTTTCTTT.